This TCR beta chain originates from a study of regulatory T cells in long-lasting Graves disease. Libraries of TCR beta came from iRepertoire HTBI primers plus Arm-PCR of CDR3 regions. TCRdb re-called the multiplex PCR reads with MiXCR, one entry per CDR3 protein. The data contain more than 400,000 distinct CDR3 sequences, about 16% of them singletons. This clonotype has a count of ten or more. This CDR3 is 13 amino acids long. Germline loops: CDR1 SGHTS, CDR2 YDEGEE. V gave up 2 bases and J gave up 8 bases, with 11 bases separating them. Time point defined: newly diagnosed GD, antithyroid drugs for less than 3 months. With RNA extracted from PBMCs as input, the TCR library was made. These data also featured in a second study, about T cells in Graves' hyperthyroidism and ophthalmopathy.

The rearrangement links TRBV5-8 to TRBJ2-1; D is perhaps TRBD2 (6 bases). The input for sequencing was peripheral blood mononuclear cells (PBMCs), taken at new diagnosis, from a patient treated with antithyroid drugs. The receptor was isolated from a man aged 35-49 years with Graves disease. CDR3 sequence reads: CASSFSGADEQFF. CDR3 nucleotides: TGTGCCAGCAGCTTTTCGGGAGCGGATGAGCAGTTCTTC.